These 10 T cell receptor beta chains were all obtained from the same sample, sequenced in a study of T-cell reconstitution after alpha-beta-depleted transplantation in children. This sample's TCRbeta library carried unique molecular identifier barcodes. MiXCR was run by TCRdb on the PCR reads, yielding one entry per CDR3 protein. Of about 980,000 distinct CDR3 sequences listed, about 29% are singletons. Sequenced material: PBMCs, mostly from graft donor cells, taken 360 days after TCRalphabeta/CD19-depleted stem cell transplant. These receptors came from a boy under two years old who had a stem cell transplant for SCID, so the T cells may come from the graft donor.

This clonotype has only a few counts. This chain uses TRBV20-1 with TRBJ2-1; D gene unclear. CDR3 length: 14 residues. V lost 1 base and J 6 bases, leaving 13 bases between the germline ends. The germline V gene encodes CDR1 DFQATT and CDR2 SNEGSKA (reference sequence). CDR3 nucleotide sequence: TGCAGTGCTAGAGTGGCAGGCAAGGGCAATGAGCAGTTCTTC. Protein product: CSARVAGKGNEQFF.

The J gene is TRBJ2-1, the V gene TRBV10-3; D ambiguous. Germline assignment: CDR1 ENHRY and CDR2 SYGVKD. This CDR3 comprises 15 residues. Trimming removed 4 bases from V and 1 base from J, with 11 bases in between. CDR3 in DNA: TGTGCCATCAGTGTCGAGGATAGGTCCTACAATGAGCAGTTCTTC. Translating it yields CAISVEDRSYNEQFF.

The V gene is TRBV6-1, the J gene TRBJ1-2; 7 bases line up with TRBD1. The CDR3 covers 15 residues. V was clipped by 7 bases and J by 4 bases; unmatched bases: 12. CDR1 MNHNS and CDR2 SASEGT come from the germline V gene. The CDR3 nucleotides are TGTGCCAGCAAACCAAACAGGGGCTACGGCTATGGCTACACCTTC. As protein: CASKPNRGYGYGYTF.

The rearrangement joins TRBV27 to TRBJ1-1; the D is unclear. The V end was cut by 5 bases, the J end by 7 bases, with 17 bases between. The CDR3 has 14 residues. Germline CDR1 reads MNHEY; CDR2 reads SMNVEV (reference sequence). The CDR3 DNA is TGTGCCAGCAGTACTCAGACGGGTAGGAATGAAGCTTTCTTT. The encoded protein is CASSTQTGRNEAFF.

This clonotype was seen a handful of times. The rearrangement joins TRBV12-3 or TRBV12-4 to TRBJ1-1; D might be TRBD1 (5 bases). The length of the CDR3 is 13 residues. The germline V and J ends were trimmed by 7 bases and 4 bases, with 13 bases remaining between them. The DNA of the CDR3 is TGTGCCAGCACCCCGGACGGGGGCACTGAAGCTTTCTTT. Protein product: CASTPDGGTEAFF.

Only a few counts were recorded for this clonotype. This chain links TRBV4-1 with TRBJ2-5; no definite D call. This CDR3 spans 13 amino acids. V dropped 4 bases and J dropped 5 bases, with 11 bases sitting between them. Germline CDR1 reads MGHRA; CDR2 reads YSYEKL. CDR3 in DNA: TGCGCCAGCAGCCTCTCCCCGCGCGAGACCCAGTACTTC. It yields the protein CASSLSPRETQYF.

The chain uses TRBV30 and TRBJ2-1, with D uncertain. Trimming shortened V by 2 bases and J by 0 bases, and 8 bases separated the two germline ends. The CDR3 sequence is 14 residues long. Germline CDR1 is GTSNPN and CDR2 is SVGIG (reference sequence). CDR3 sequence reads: CAWSPESSYNEQFF. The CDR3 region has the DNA TGTGCCTGGAGTCCCGAGAGCTCCTACAATGAGCAGTTCTTC.

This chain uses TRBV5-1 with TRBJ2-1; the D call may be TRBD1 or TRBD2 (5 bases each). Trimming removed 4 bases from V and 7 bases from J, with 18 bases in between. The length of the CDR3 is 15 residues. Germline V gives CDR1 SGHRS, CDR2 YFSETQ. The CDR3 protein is CASSPGGLNRNEQFF. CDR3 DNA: TGCGCCAGCAGCCCAGGAGGCTTAAACAGGAATGAGCAGTTCTTC.

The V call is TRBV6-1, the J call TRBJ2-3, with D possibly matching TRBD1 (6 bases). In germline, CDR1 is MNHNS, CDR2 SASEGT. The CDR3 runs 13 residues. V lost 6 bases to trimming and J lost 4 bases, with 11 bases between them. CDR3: CASSRTEADTQYF. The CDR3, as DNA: TGTGCCAGCAGCCGGACAGAGGCAGATACGCAGTATTTT.

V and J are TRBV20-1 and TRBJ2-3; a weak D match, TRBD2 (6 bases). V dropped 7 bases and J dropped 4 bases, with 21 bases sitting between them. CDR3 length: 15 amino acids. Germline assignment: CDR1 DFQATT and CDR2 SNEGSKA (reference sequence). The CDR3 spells CSEGGGGLRADTQYF. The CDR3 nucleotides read TGCAGTGAAGGTGGTGGGGGACTTAGGGCAGATACGCAGTATTTT.